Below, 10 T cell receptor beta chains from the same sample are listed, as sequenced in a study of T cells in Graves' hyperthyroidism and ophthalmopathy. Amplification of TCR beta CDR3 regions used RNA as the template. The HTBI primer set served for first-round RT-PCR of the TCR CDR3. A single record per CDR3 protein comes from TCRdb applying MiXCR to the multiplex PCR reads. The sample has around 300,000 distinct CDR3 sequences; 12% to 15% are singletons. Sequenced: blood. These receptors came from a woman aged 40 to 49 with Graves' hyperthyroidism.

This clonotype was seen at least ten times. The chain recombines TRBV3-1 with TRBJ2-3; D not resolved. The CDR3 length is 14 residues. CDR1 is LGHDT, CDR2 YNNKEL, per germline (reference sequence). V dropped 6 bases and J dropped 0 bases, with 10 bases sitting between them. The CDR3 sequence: CASRQSASTDTQYF. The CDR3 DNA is TGTGCCAGCAGACAGTCTGCTAGCACAGATACGCAGTATTTT.

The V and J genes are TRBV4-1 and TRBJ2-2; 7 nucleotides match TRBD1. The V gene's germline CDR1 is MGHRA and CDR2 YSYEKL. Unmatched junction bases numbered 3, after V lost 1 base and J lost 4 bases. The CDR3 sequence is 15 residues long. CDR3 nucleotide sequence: TGCGCCAGCAGCCAAGCCCCAGGGGGCACCGGGGAGCTGTTTTTT. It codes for CASSQAPGGTGELFF.

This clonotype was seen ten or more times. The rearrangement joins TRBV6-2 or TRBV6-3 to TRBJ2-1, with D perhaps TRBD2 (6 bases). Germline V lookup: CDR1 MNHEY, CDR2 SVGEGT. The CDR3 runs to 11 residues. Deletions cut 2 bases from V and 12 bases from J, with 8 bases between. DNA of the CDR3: TGTGCCAGCAGTTACGGGCGGGGGCAGTTCTTC. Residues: CASSYGRGQFF.

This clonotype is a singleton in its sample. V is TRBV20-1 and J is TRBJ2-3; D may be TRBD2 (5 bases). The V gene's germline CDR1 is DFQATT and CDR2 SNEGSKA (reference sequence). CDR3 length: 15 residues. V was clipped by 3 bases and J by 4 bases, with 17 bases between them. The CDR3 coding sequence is TGCAGTGCTAGGGACTGGGGTAGAGGCGCAGATACGCAGTATTTT. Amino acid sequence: CSARDWGRGADTQYF.

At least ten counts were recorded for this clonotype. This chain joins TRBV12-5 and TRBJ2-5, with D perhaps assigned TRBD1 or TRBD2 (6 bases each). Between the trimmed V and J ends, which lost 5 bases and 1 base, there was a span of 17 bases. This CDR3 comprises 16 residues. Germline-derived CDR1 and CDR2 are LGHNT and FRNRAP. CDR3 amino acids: CASGPGWGASQETQYF. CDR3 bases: TGTGCTAGTGGTCCCGGTTGGGGGGCTAGCCAAGAGACCCAGTACTTC.

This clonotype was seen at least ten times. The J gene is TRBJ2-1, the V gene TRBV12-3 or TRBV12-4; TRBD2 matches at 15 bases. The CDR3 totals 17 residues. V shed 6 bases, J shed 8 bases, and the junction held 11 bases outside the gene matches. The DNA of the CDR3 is TGTGCCAGCAGCCTCGGACTAGCGGGAGGGAGTAAGGATGAGCAGTTCTTC. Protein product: CASSLGLAGGSKDEQFF.

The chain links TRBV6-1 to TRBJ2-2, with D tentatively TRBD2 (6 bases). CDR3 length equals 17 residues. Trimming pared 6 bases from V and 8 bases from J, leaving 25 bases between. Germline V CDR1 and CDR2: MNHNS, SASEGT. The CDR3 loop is CASSPRLVPSRTGELFF. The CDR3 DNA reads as TGTGCCAGCAGCCCAAGACTAGTTCCTAGTAGAACTGGGGAGCTGTTTTTT.

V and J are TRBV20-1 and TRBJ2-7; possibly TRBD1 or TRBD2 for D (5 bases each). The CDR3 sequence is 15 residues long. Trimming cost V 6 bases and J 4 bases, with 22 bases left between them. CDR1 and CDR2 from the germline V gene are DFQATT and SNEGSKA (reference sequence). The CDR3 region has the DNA TGCAGTGCCCCGAACGATCGGGACCTATTTTACGAGCAGTACTTC. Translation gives CSAPNDRDLFYEQYF.

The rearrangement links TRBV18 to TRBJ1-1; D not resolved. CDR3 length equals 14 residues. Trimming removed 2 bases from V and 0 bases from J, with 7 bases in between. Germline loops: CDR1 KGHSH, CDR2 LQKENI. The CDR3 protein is CASSPTSLNTEAFF. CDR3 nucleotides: TGTGCCAGCTCACCAACCAGCCTGAACACTGAAGCTTTCTTT.

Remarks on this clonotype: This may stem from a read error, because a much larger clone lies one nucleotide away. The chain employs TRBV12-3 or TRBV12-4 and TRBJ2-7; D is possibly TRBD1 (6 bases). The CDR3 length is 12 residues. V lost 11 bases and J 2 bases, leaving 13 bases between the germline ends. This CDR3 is CALGHQTYEQYF. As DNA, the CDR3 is TGTGCCTTGGGACATCAAACCTACGAGCAGTACTTC.